The 20 T cell receptor beta chains given below trace back to one sample, sequenced in a study of blood T cell repertoires in COVID-19. The method was immunoSEQ multiplex PCR; TCRdb's version includes in-frame clones alone and lacks a portion of them. This sample has approximately 190,000 clones, with roughly nine tenths found just once. The sequenced sample consisted of PBMCs or T cells enriched from blood (not recorded which). All receptors derive from a woman aged 40 to 55 in a cohort exposed to, infected with or recovered from COVID-19 (not recorded which).

This chain uses TRBV15 with TRBJ1-5; D remains ambiguous. Germline V gives CDR1 LNHNV, CDR2 YYDKDF (reference sequence). The V gene lost 0 bases and the J gene lost 5 bases, with 11 bases spanning the gap. The CDR3 spans 15 residues. The CDR3 loop reads CATSRDSGVHQPQHF. DNA for the CDR3: TGTGCCACCAGCAGAGATTCCGGGGTACATCAGCCCCAGCATTTT.

The chain links TRBV28 to TRBJ2-1; possibly TRBD1 for D (6 bases). This CDR3 comprises 12 residues. Germline V gene data show CDR1 as MDHEN and CDR2 as SYDVKM. The germline V and J ends were trimmed by 10 bases and 8 bases, with 15 bases remaining between them. CDR3 DNA sequence: TGTGCCACGGATAGGGGGAGTGATGAGCAGTTCTTC. Encoded protein: CATDRGSDEQFF. The variable domain in full, completed from reference TRBV28 and TRBJ2-1, reads DVKVTQSSRYLVKRTGEKVFLECVQDMDHENMFWYRQDPGLGLRLIYFSYDVKMKEKGDIPEGYSVSREKKERFSLILESASTNQTSMYLCATDRGSDEQFFGPGTRLTVL.

The chain has TRBV5-1 and TRBJ2-3, with 11 bases matching TRBD2. CDR3 length: 15 residues. J was trimmed by 0 bases and V by 6 bases; bases with no gene match: 3. Germline V gives CDR1 SGHRS, CDR2 YFSETQ. CDR3 nucleotide sequence: TGCGCCAGCACTAGCGGGGGGCCGAGCACAGATACGCAGTATTTT. It is translated as CASTSGGPSTDTQYF.

V is TRBV7-9 and J is TRBJ2-2; D is possibly TRBD2 (6 bases). The CDR3 consists of 18 residues. Germline CDR1 and CDR2: SEHNR and FQNEAQ (reference sequence). Between the trimmed V and J ends, which lost 1 base and 0 bases, there was a span of 15 bases. CDR3 nucleotide sequence: TGTGCCAGCAGCTTAGGGGCCGGGACTGCCACGAACACCGGGGAGCTGTTTTTT. Translating gives CASSLGAGTATNTGELFF. The variable domain in full, with the rest retrieved from reference TRBV7-9 and TRBJ2-2, is DTGVSQNPRHKITKRGQNVTFRCDPISEHNRLYWYRQTLGQGPEFLTYFQNEAQLEKSRLLSDRFSAERPKGSFSTLEIQRTEQGDSAMYLCASSLGAGTATNTGELFFGEGSRLTVL.

The chain has TRBV24-1 and TRBJ1-2; D uncertain. V lost 3 bases to trimming and J lost 13 bases, with 11 bases between them. CDR3 size: 11 residues. Germline CDR1 KGHDR, CDR2 SFDVKD. CDR3 protein: CATSDGVRCTF. CDR3 coding DNA: TGTGCCACCAGTGATGGAGTGAGGTGCACCTTC.

The chain recombines TRBV30 with TRBJ2-1; possibly TRBD2 for D (6 bases). This CDR3 has 15 residues. V lost 0 bases to trimming and J lost 2 bases, with 11 bases between them. CDR1 and CDR2 from the germline V gene are GTSNPN and SVGIG (reference sequence). The CDR3 bases are TGTGCCTGGAGTGTGGGTAGCGGAGCCTACAATGAGCAGTTCTTC. It yields the protein CAWSVGSGAYNEQFF.

V is TRBV5-5 and J is TRBJ2-2; D is perhaps TRBD2 (5 bases). Germline CDR1 SGHKS, CDR2 YYEKEE (reference sequence). This CDR3 has 19 residues. Trimming took off 1 base at V and 13 bases at J, with 32 bases between the two ends. Here the CDR3 reads CASSLPPPWFEGRHGGLFF. Written as DNA, the CDR3 is TGTGCCAGCAGCTTGCCCCCGCCATGGTTCGAGGGAAGGCACGGTGGGCTGTTTTTT.

The chain joins TRBV5-1 to TRBJ1-1, with D perhaps matching TRBD1 (6 bases). The germline gives CDR1 SGHRS, CDR2 YFSETQ. V lost 0 bases to trimming and J lost 11 bases, with 14 bases between them. This CDR3 comprises 13 residues. The CDR3 reads CASSLAEGGRAFF. Written as DNA, the CDR3 is TGCGCCAGCAGCTTGGCCGAAGGGGGAAGGGCTTTCTTT.

V and J are TRBV11-2 and TRBJ2-1; D call uncertain. CDR3 length: 15 residues. The V gene's germline CDR1 is SGHAT and CDR2 FQNNGV. The germline V and J ends were trimmed by 0 bases and 3 bases, with 9 bases remaining between them. The CDR3 DNA reads as TGTGCCAGCAGCTTAGACGCGGAAGTCTACAATGAGCAGTTCTTC. This translates into CASSLDAEVYNEQFF.

This clone has more than one count but fewer than ten. V is TRBV4-2 and J is TRBJ2-1; D is undetermined. This CDR3 has 13 residues. Germline V gene lookup returns CDR1 LGHNA and CDR2 YNFKEQ. The V end was cut by 0 bases, the J end by 7 bases, with 7 bases between. CDR3 DNA sequence: TGTGCCAGCAGCCAAGAAGTCGGGAATGAGCAGTTCTTC. Translating it yields CASSQEVGNEQFF.

J is TRBJ1-3 and V is TRBV2, with D possibly being TRBD1 (6 bases). Germline V gives CDR1 SNHLY, CDR2 FYNNEI. Trimming left V 6 bases short and J 0 bases short, with 15 bases between. The CDR3 extends over 16 amino acids. In DNA form, the CDR3 reads TGTGCCAGCAGACCACAGGGAGAAGGCTCTGGAAACACCATATATTTT. Protein: CASRPQGEGSGNTIYF.

The chain joins TRBV11-2 to TRBJ1-1; TRBD1 aligns across 7 bases. CDR3 length: 16 residues. Germline CDR1 and CDR2: SGHAT and FQNNGV. The V segment lost 3 bases and the J segment 1 base; nucleotides outside the gene matches: 8. In DNA, the CDR3 is TGTGCCAGCAGCTTTCGATTCGACAGGGCGAACACTGAAGCTTTCTTT. It yields the protein CASSFRFDRANTEAFF.

The rearrangement links TRBV3-1 (or the pseudogene TRBV3-2) to TRBJ2-1; D not resolved. Trimming cost V 0 bases and J 5 bases, with 8 bases left between them. The CDR3 has 14 amino acids. Germline lookup yields CDR1 LGHDT and CDR2 YNNKEL (reference sequence). The CDR3 here is CASSQDWADNEQFF. The CDR3 DNA reads TGTGCCAGCAGCCAAGATTGGGCTGACAATGAGCAGTTCTTC.

The rearrangement links TRBV4-1 to TRBJ1-6; perhaps TRBD1 as D (6 bases). Germline V CDR1 and CDR2: MGHRA, YSYEKL. V lost 0 bases and J 7 bases, leaving 16 bases between the germline ends. The CDR3 is 17 amino acids. The DNA for the CDR3 is TGCGCCAGCAGCCAAGACCCCCCCGGACAGACAAATTCACCCCTCCACTTT. Its translation: CASSQDPPGQTNSPLHF.

V and J are TRBV27 and TRBJ2-7; 8 bases line up with TRBD2. V trimming: 5 bases; J trimming: 0 bases; junction bases outside the gene matches: 9. The CDR3 covers 16 residues. From germline, CDR1 is MNHEY and CDR2 SMNVEV (reference sequence). CDR3 protein: CASSPGVAGPSYEQYF. Here the CDR3 DNA reads TGTGCCAGCAGTCCCGGGGTAGCGGGACCCTCCTACGAGCAGTACTTC.

The chain joins TRBV12-3 or TRBV12-4 to TRBJ1-1; 8 nucleotides agree with TRBD1. The CDR3 loop spans 13 amino acids. V was clipped by 1 base and J by 6 bases; unmatched bases: 1. This chain's CDR3 is CASSLEQGAEAFF. In DNA form, the CDR3 reads TGTGCCAGCAGTTTAGAACAGGGGGCTGAAGCTTTCTTT.

This sequence joins TRBV19 and TRBJ2-7; weak D call: TRBD1 (7 bases). This CDR3 comprises 15 residues. The V gene lost 3 bases and the J gene lost 6 bases, with 18 bases spanning the gap. Per the germline V gene, CDR1 is LNHDA and CDR2 is SQIVND (reference sequence). The CDR3 DNA reads TGTGCCAGTAGTATCAGCTGGGGGGACAGAACCGAGCAGTACTTC. This translates into CASSISWGDRTEQYF.

The chain employs TRBV6-5 and TRBJ2-7; D gene uncertain. The CDR3 has 12 residues. Germline CDR1 is MNHEY and CDR2 is SVGAGI. V was clipped by 6 bases and J by 0 bases, with 6 bases between them. Here the CDR3 reads CASRQSSYEQYF. The CDR3 bases are TGTGCCAGCAGACAGAGCTCCTACGAGCAGTACTTC.

The J gene is TRBJ2-1, the V gene TRBV13; 8 bases are shared with TRBD2. The CDR3 spans 18 residues. Germline V gene data show CDR1 as PRHDT and CDR2 as FYEKMQ (reference sequence). Trimming took 0 bases from V and 3 from J; bases not matched to a gene: 10. CDR3 DNA: TGTGCCAGCAGCTTAGGATCCTCCTTCCTAGCGGGCTACAATGAGCAGTTCTTC. This encodes CASSLGSSFLAGYNEQFF.

The chain is built from TRBV24-1 and TRBJ2-2; 7 bases line up with TRBD1. Germline lookup yields CDR1 KGHDR and CDR2 SFDVKD. The ends lost 9 bases at V and 0 bases at J; junction bases unmatched: 3. The CDR3 has 14 amino acids. CDR3 sequence: CATGDSSNTGELFF. DNA of the CDR3: TGTGCCACCGGGGACAGTTCGAACACCGGGGAGCTGTTTTTT.